The clone carrying this TCR beta chain was found many times. As yet, its antigen is unknown. This sample is part of a study of T cells in Graves' hyperthyroidism and ophthalmopathy. Study-wide points: Before onset, by a median of approximately 6.2 months, the model predicted ophthalmopathy.

Amplified regions were TCR beta CDR3 sequences from RNA transcripts. An initial round of RT-PCR targeting the TCR CDR3 relied on the HTBI primer set. TCRdb passed the multiplex PCR reads through MiXCR, listing each CDR3 protein once. The sample includes 450,000 to 650,000 distinct CDR3 sequences, approximately 15% seen only once; the top ten take roughly 6.9%. The CDR3 has 15 residues. After removal of 4 bases from V and 5 bases from J, the junction contained 6 bases not matched to a gene. CDR1 is MNHEY and CDR2 is SVGEGT in the germline V gene. V gene TRBV6-2 or TRBV6-3 combines with J gene TRBJ1-5, with 9 bases aligning to TRBD1. This sequence was found in a woman aged 18 to 35 with Graves' ophthalmopathy. Sequenced sample: blood. CDR3 sequence (DNA): TGTGCCAGCAGTTTTACAGGGGGCCGTTATCAGCCCCAGCATTTT. It codes for CASSFTGGRYQPQHF.